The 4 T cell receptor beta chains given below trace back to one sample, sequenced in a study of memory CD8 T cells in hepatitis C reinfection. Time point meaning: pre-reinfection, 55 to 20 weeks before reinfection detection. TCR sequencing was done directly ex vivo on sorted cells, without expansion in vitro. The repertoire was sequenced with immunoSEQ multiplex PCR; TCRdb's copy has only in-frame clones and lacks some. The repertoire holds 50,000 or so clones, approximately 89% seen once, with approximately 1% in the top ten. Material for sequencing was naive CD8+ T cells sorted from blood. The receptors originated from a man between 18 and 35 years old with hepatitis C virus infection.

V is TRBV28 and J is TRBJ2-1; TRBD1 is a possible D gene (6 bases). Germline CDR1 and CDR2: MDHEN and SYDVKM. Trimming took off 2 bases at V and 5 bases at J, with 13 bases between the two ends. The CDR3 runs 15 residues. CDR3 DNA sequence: TGTGCCAGCAGTTTACTCCAGGGGCGAAACAATGAGCAGTTCTTC. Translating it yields CASSLLQGRNNEQFF.

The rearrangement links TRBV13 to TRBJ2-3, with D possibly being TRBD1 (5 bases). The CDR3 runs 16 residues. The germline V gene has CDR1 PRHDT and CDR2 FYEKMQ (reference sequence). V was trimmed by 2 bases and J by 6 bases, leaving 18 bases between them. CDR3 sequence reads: CASSLTGEGALDTQYF. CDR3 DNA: TGTGCCAGCAGCTTAACTGGTGAAGGGGCTCTGGATACGCAGTATTTT.

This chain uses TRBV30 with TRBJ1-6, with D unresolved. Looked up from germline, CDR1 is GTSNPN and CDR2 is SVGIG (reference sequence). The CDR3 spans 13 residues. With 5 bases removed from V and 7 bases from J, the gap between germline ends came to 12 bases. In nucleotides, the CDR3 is TGTGCCTGGGCCGGTGGGCCAAATTCACCCCTCCACTTT. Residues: CAWAGGPNSPLHF. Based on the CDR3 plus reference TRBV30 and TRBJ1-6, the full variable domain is SQTIHQWPATLVQPVGSPLSLECTVEGTSNPNLYWYRQAAGRGLQLLFYSVGIGQISSEVPQNLSASRPQDRQFILSSKKLLLSDSGFYLCAWAGGPNSPLHFGNGTRLTVT.

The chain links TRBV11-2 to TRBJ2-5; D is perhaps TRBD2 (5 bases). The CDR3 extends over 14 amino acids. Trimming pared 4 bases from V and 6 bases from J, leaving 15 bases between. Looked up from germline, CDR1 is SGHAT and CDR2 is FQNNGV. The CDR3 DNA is TGTGCCAGCAGCTCGGAGGACCGGCGAAAGACCCAGTACTTC. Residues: CASSSEDRRKTQYF.